These T cell receptor beta chains were read from a single sample in a study of CD8 T cells in ankylosing spondylitis. TCRdb reprocessed the 5' RACE reads via MiXCR and lists one record per CDR3 protein. This table has a few hundred thousand distinct CDR3 sequences, 9.5% to 12% appearing once. Sequenced material: blood, either unsorted or a sorted T cell fraction (not recorded which). Source of these receptors: a male donor with ankylosing spondylitis or in good health (not recorded which). CDR3s include the opening cysteine and the closing phenylalanine or tryptophan. D genes are given only for firm matches. Size is stated for part of the rows, as once, few or many counts, or as a class when the clone is expanded.

clone size | J gene | V gene | D gene | CDR3 protein | CDR3 DNA
few | TRBJ2-1 | TRBV18 | TRBD1 | CASSRIPGQGVVEQFF | TGTGCCAGCTCACGAATCCCGGGACAGGGAGTTGTTGAGCAGTTCTTC
few | TRBJ1-4 | TRBV7-2 | - | CASSFRGYDEKLFF | TGTGCCAGCAGCTTCAGGGGATACGATGAAAAACTGTTTTTT
many | TRBJ2-3 | TRBV5-1 | - | CASSLGGVSTDTQYF | TGCGCCAGCAGCTTGGGCGGGGTTAGCACAGATACGCAGTATTTT
many | TRBJ2-5 | TRBV6-1 | - | CAKRGRTPLQETQYF | TGTGCCAAGAGGGGCAGGACCCCTCTCCAAGAGACCCAGTACTTC
many | TRBJ2-2 | TRBV20-1 | - | CSARVQGDTGELFF | TGCAGTGCTAGAGTCCAGGGAGACACCGGGGAGCTGTTTTTT
- | TRBJ2-1 | TRBV30 | - | CAFSLGPYLKQFF | TGTGCCTTTTCCCTAGGGCCCTACTTAAAGCAGTTCTTC
many | TRBJ1-1 | TRBV5-1 | - | CASSLAGGLDTEAFF | TGCGCCAGCAGCTTGGCCGGGGGGTTGGACACTGAAGCTTTCTTT
many | TRBJ1-2 | TRBV4-1 | - | CASSQGGRAPRGYTF | TGCGCCAGCAGCCAAGGAGGAAGGGCCCCGAGGGGCTACACCTTC
- | TRBJ2-7 | TRBV5-1 | - | CASSLDLGPYEQYF | TGCGCCAGCAGCTTGGATCTAGGGCCCTACGAGCAGTACTTC
few | TRBJ2-1 | TRBV2 | - | CASSPLAEQFF | TGTGCCAGCAGTCCTTTAGCCGAGCAGTTCTTC
many | TRBJ2-7 | TRBV5-1 | - | CASSADGRYEQYF | TGCGCCAGCAGCGCGGACGGGCGCTACGAGCAGTACTTC
few | TRBJ2-3 | TRBV18 | TRBD2 | CASSPGGISTDTQYF | TGTGCCAGCTCACCGGGAGGGATTAGCACAGATACGCAGTATTTT
many | TRBJ2-3 | TRBV9 | - | CASSVEGGRVTDTQYF | TGTGCCAGCAGCGTAGAAGGCGGCAGGGTCACAGATACGCAGTATTTT
- | TRBJ2-1 | TRBV14 | - | CASSHQLADEQFF | TGTGCCAGCAGCCACCAACTAGCCGATGAGCAGTTCTTC
many | TRBJ1-5 | TRBV20-1 | TRBD1 | CSAPGTGEQPQHF | TGCAGTGCTCCCGGGACAGGGGAACAGCCCCAGCATTTT
many | TRBJ2-7 | TRBV9 | - | CASSVRDRPYEQYF | TGTGCCAGCAGCGTCCGGGACCGACCCTACGAGCAGTACTTC
- | TRBJ2-7 | TRBV11-2 | - | CASSQTVSSPSYEQYF | TGTGCCAGCAGCCAAACGGTGTCTTCCCCCTCCTACGAGCAGTACTTC
many | TRBJ2-2 | TRBV6-4 | TRBD2 | CASSELAGGNTGELFF | TGTGCCAGCAGTGAACTAGCGGGAGGGAACACCGGGGAGCTGTTTTTT
- | TRBJ2-1 | TRBV7-3 | TRBD2 | CASSPSAVAGGYNEQFF | TGTGCCAGCAGTCCCTCAGCGGTAGCGGGGGGCTACAATGAGCAGTTCTTC
many | TRBJ1-1 | TRBV12-3/TRBV12-4 | - | CASSFSLSEAFF | TGTGCCAGCAGTTTCTCCTTGTCCGAAGCTTTCTTT
- | TRBJ2-1 | TRBV6-5 | TRBD2 | CASRTGREMFF | TGTGCCAGCAGGACGGGGCGGGAGATGTTCTTC
- | TRBJ1-2 | TRBV20-1 | - | CSAPFTWLGYTF | TGCAGTGCGCCCTTTACTTGGCTTGGCTACACCTTC
many | TRBJ2-7 | TRBV6-5 | - | CASSYGDLSSYEQYF | TGTGCCAGCAGTTATGGCGACTTGAGCTCCTACGAGCAGTACTTC
few | TRBJ2-1 | TRBV28 | - | CASIKGGDEQFF | TGTGCCAGCATCAAAGGGGGAGATGAGCAGTTCTTC
few | TRBJ1-1 | TRBV6-1 | TRBD1 | CASRTGVAEAFF | TGTGCCAGCAGGACAGGGGTTGCCGAAGCTTTCTTT
many | TRBJ2-4 | TRBV27 | - | CASSLLGVQYF | TGTGCCAGCAGTTTATTGGGCGTTCAGTACTTC
many | TRBJ1-5 | TRBV6-6 | - | CASSSTYNQPQHF | TGTGCCAGCAGTTCCACTTATAATCAGCCCCAGCATTTT
many | TRBJ1-1 | TRBV6-2/TRBV6-3 | - | CASSYSRGRTEAFF | TGTGCCAGCAGTTATTCGCGGGGGCGCACTGAAGCTTTCTTT
many | TRBJ2-5 | TRBV4-1 | - | CASSQEGLAETQYF | TGCGCCAGCAGCCAAGAAGGGCTAGCGGAGACCCAGTACTTC
- | TRBJ1-6 | TRBV18 | - | CASSQGRINSPLHF | TGTGCCAGCTCGCAGGGGCGAATTAATTCACCCCTCCACTTT
many | TRBJ2-7 | TRBV12-3/TRBV12-4 | TRBD2 | CASSMTSGTYEQYF | TGTGCCAGCAGTATGACTAGCGGGACCTACGAGCAGTACTTC
many | TRBJ1-1 | TRBV6-1 | - | CASSDWANTEAFF | TGTGCCAGCAGTGATTGGGCCAACACTGAAGCTTTCTTT
few | TRBJ2-7 | TRBV2 | TRBD1 | CASSRDSHYEQYF | TGTGCCAGCAGTCGGGACAGCCACTACGAGCAGTACTTC
- | TRBJ1-2 | TRBV18 | - | CASSPLISNNYGYTF | TGTGCCAGCTCACCACTTATATCGAATAACTATGGCTACACCTTC
many | TRBJ1-2 | TRBV12-3/TRBV12-4 | TRBD1 | CASRRLGQNYGYTF | TGTGCCAGCCGAAGATTGGGACAGAACTATGGCTACACCTTC
few | TRBJ2-7 | TRBV7-3 | TRBD2 | CASSLGTSSHEQYF | TGTGCCAGCAGCTTAGGGACTAGCTCCCACGAGCAGTACTTC
once | TRBJ2-5 | TRBV5-1 | - | CASSLDRRETQYF | TGCGCCAGCAGCCTAGACCGGCGGGAGACCCAGTACTTC
few | TRBJ2-3 | TRBV13 | TRBD2 | CATNTPLAGDPSTDTQYF | TGTGCCACCAATACTCCACTAGCGGGGGACCCTAGCACAGATACGCAGTATTTT
many | TRBJ2-1 | TRBV25-1 | - | CASTPWDGSYNEQFF | TGTGCCAGCACCCCTTGGGATGGGTCCTACAATGAGCAGTTCTTC
- | TRBJ2-1 | TRBV18 | - | CASSPGVRGFSDKAYNEQFF | TGTGCCAGCTCACCAGGTGTGCGAGGTTTTTCCGACAAGGCTTACAATGAGCAGTTCTTC
many | TRBJ2-1 | TRBV25-1 | TRBD1 | CASSEGARGPVVEFF | TGTGCCAGCAGTGAGGGGGCAAGGGGGCCAGTGGTGGAGTTCTTC
- | TRBJ1-5 | TRBV15 | - | CATSTGYSNQPQHF | TGTGCCACCAGCACAGGGTATAGCAATCAGCCCCAGCATTTT
- | TRBJ2-2 | TRBV10-3 | - | CAISATPDLNTGELFF | TGTGCCATCAGTGCCACACCAGACCTGAACACCGGGGAGCTGTTTTTT